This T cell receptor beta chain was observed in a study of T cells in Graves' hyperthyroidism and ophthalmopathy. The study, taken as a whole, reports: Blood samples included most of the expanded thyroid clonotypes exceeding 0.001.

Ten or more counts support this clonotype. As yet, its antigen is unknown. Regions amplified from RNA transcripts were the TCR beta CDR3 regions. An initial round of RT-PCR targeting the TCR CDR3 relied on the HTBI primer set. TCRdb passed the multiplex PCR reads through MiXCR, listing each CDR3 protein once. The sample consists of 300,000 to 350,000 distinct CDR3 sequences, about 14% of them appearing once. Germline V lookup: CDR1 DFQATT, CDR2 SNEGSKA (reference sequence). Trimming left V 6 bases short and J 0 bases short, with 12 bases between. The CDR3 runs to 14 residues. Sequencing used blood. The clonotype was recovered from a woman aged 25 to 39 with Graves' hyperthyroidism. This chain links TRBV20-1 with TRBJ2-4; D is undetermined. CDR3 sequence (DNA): TGCAGTGCCGGAGCGCTCTTAGCCAAAAACATTCAGTACTTC. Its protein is CSAGALLAKNIQYF.